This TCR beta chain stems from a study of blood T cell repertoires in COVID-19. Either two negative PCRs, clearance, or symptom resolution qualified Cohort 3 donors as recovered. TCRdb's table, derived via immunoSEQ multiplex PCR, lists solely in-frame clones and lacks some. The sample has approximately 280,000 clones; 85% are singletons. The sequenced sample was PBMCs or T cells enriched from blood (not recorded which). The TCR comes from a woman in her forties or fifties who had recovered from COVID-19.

CDR3 nucleotides: TGTGCCAGCAGCTTGGTTCGGGGGGCTAGCACAGATACGCAGTATTTT. It is translated as CASSLVRGASTDTQYF. The V gene is TRBV5-8, the J gene TRBJ2-3, with a tentative D call TRBD2 (7 bases). V gave up 0 bases and J gave up 0 bases, with 11 bases separating them. The CDR3 sequence is 16 residues long. Germline CDR1 and CDR2: SGHTS and YDEGEE.